The present TCR beta chain was sequenced within a study of Graves' ophthalmopathy and Graves' hyperthyroidism. Germline V gene sequence: CDR1 MDHEN, CDR2 SYDVKM. The V gene lost 1 base and the J gene lost 5 bases, with 9 bases spanning the gap. The CDR3 length is 15 residues. CDR3 regions of TCR beta were amplified from RNA transcripts. First-round RT-PCR with HTBI primers preceded a second-round multiplex PCR. Via MiXCR, TCRdb re-called the multiplex PCR reads, giving one row per CDR3 protein. The sample lists about 410,000 distinct CDR3 sequences; 15% to 20% were seen once. The source material was peripheral blood. This sequence originates from a young woman with Graves' ophthalmopathy. The chain employs TRBV28 and TRBJ1-6, with D perhaps matching TRBD1 (5 bases). The CDR3 DNA reads as TGTGCCAGCAGTTTATCCGGGGGAAATAATTCACCCCTCCACTTT. The encoded protein is CASSLSGGNNSPLHF.